This T cell receptor beta chain was captured in a study of cytomegalovirus exposure and HLA in healthy donors. TCRdb keeps only in-frame clones here, not all; method: immunoSEQ multiplex PCR. In the table there are 120,000 to 150,000 clones, just over 90% of which are singletons. Germline V lookup: CDR1 MNHEY, CDR2 SMNVEV (reference sequence). Trimming shortened V by 5 bases and J by 2 bases, and 16 bases separated the two germline ends. The CDR3 runs to 16 residues. The J gene is TRBJ2-1, the V gene TRBV27; TRBD1 is a possible D gene (5 bases). This receptor was obtained from a man aged 18 to 30 in good health and CMV-seronegative. The sequencing sample was made of PBMCs. CDR3 loop: CASSVQGVGTYNEQFF. The CDR3 DNA reads TGTGCCAGCAGTGTACAAGGGGTAGGGACCTACAATGAGCAGTTCTTC.